Listed below are T cell receptor beta chains from one sample, sequenced in a study of blood T cell repertoires in COVID-19. Clones were read by immunoSEQ multiplex PCR, and TCRdb kept only the in-frame ones, dropping some. The sample consists of approximately 70,000 clones, roughly 87% of them appearing once. The sequenced sample was peripheral blood. The receptors shown here come from a woman aged 50 to 60 with COVID-19, enrolled during active disease. CDR3s include the opening cysteine and the closing phenylalanine or tryptophan. Fields, in order: clone size, J gene, CDR3 length, V gene, D gene, CDR3 DNA, CDR3 protein. D genes are given only for firm matches. Clone size is shown for a subset of rows, as once, few, many or a class of expanded clone.

clone size: .
J gene: TRBJ2-2
CDR3 length: 13
V gene: TRBV19
D gene: .
CDR3 DNA: TGTGCCAGTAGGGACAGGAACACCGGGGAGCTGTTTTTT
CDR3 protein: CASRDRNTGELFF

clone size: .
J gene: TRBJ2-6
CDR3 length: 16
V gene: TRBV5-1
D gene: TRBD1
CDR3 DNA: TGCGCCAGCAGCTCCAAAACAGGGGCTGGGGCCAACGTCCTGACTTTC
CDR3 protein: CASSSKTGAGANVLTF

clone size: once
J gene: TRBJ1-4
CDR3 length: 16
V gene: TRBV6-2/TRBV6-3
D gene: .
CDR3 DNA: TGTGCCAGCAGTTACCCCGGACAGTCAACTAATGAAAAACTGTTTTTT
CDR3 protein: CASSYPGQSTNEKLFF

clone size: .
J gene: TRBJ2-2
CDR3 length: 14
V gene: TRBV6-6
D gene: TRBD2
CDR3 DNA: TGTGCCAGCACTTCGGGAGGGGGCACCGGGGAGCTGTTTTTT
CDR3 protein: CASTSGGGTGELFF

clone size: .
J gene: TRBJ2-7
CDR3 length: 13
V gene: TRBV10-3
D gene: TRBD1
CDR3 DNA: TGTGCCATCGGAAGGGACAGATACTACGAGCAGTACTTC
CDR3 protein: CAIGRDRYYEQYF

clone size: .
J gene: TRBJ1-1
CDR3 length: 13
V gene: TRBV9
D gene: .
CDR3 DNA: TGTGCCAGCAGCCGCGACTGGCCCACTGAAGCTTTCTTT
CDR3 protein: CASSRDWPTEAFF

clone size: once
J gene: TRBJ2-3
CDR3 length: 11
V gene: TRBV2
D gene: .
CDR3 DNA: TGTGCCCGGAAGGCGGCAGATACGCAGTATTTT
CDR3 protein: CARKAADTQYF

clone size: .
J gene: TRBJ2-3
CDR3 length: 13
V gene: TRBV11-2
D gene: .
CDR3 DNA: TGTGCCAGCAGATCTACGGGAGCAGATACGCAGTATTTT
CDR3 protein: CASRSTGADTQYF

clone size: once
J gene: TRBJ2-2
CDR3 length: 17
V gene: TRBV4-3
D gene: TRBD2
CDR3 DNA: TGCGCCAGCAGCCAAGGCCCGGGGGGGGCGGACACCGGGGAGCTGTTTTTT
CDR3 protein: CASSQGPGGADTGELFF

clone size: .
J gene: TRBJ2-7
CDR3 length: 15
V gene: TRBV7-3
D gene: TRBD2
CDR3 DNA: TGTGCCAGCAGCTCCGGACTAGCGGGCGCTTCTGAGCAGTACTTC
CDR3 protein: CASSSGLAGASEQYF

clone size: .
J gene: TRBJ2-7
CDR3 length: 18
V gene: TRBV7-8
D gene: TRBD2
CDR3 DNA: TGTGCCAGCAGCTTAGCGTTAGGGGGCGGGAGGGTCTCCTACGAGCAGTACTTC
CDR3 protein: CASSLALGGGRVSYEQYF

clone size: .
J gene: TRBJ2-7
CDR3 length: 13
V gene: TRBV2
D gene: .
CDR3 DNA: TGTGCCAGCAGCGCCTCGGGACTGGACGAGCAGTACTTC
CDR3 protein: CASSASGLDEQYF

clone size: once
J gene: TRBJ1-5
CDR3 length: 15
V gene: TRBV19
D gene: TRBD1
CDR3 DNA: TGTGCCAGTAGTGCGGGGACAGGGTTCGATCAGCCCCAGCATTTT
CDR3 protein: CASSAGTGFDQPQHF

clone size: .
J gene: TRBJ2-7
CDR3 length: 15
V gene: TRBV7-9
D gene: TRBD2
CDR3 DNA: TGTGCCAGCAGCTTAGTTAGCGGGAGCTCCTACGAGCAGTACTTC
CDR3 protein: CASSLVSGSSYEQYF

clone size: once
J gene: TRBJ2-7
CDR3 length: 13
V gene: TRBV6-6
D gene: TRBD2
CDR3 DNA: TGTGCCAGTCTATCCCCTAGCGGCTACGAGCAGTACTTC
CDR3 protein: CASLSPSGYEQYF

clone size: .
J gene: TRBJ2-2
CDR3 length: 14
V gene: TRBV10-3
D gene: TRBD1
CDR3 DNA: TGTGCCATTAGGACAGGGGGAGACACCGGGGAGCTGTTTTTT
CDR3 protein: CAIRTGGDTGELFF

clone size: .
J gene: TRBJ2-1
CDR3 length: 20
V gene: TRBV1
D gene: .
CDR3 DNA: .
CDR3 protein: CTSSQDFGLGARSSYNEQFF

clone size: .
J gene: TRBJ2-7
CDR3 length: 13
V gene: TRBV28
D gene: .
CDR3 DNA: TGTGCCAGCAGTCCCCGCTCGACAGCCGAGCAGTACTTC
CDR3 protein: CASSPRSTAEQYF

clone size: .
J gene: TRBJ2-2
CDR3 length: 16
V gene: TRBV3-1/TRBV3-2
D gene: TRBD2
CDR3 DNA: TGTGCCAGCAGCCAAGCATCCGGGAGGGCTACCGGGGAGCTGTTTTTT
CDR3 protein: CASSQASGRATGELFF

clone size: .
J gene: TRBJ2-3
CDR3 length: 15
V gene: TRBV6-2/TRBV6-3
D gene: TRBD2
CDR3 DNA: TGTGCCAGCAGTCCAAACCGACTAGCGGGAGATACGCAGTATTTT
CDR3 protein: CASSPNRLAGDTQYF

clone size: .
J gene: TRBJ2-2
CDR3 length: 16
V gene: TRBV5-1
D gene: TRBD1
CDR3 DNA: TGCGCCAGCAGCACCCGGACAGGGCCCAACACCGGGGAGCTGTTTTTT
CDR3 protein: CASSTRTGPNTGELFF

clone size: few
J gene: TRBJ1-2
CDR3 length: 11
V gene: TRBV6-7
D gene: .
CDR3 DNA: TGTGCGAGAGGGCCTGAATATGGCTACACCTTC
CDR3 protein: CARGPEYGYTF

clone size: .
J gene: TRBJ1-5
CDR3 length: 15
V gene: TRBV19
D gene: .
CDR3 DNA: TGTGCCAGTAGTATCAGGGGTATCAGCAATCAGCCCCAGCATTTT
CDR3 protein: CASSIRGISNQPQHF

clone size: medium-sized
J gene: TRBJ2-3
CDR3 length: 13
V gene: TRBV5-4
D gene: .
CDR3 DNA: TGTGCCAGCAGCCTCGTGGCTACAGATACGCAGTATTTT
CDR3 protein: CASSLVATDTQYF

clone size: .
J gene: TRBJ2-7
CDR3 length: 14
V gene: TRBV5-1
D gene: .
CDR3 DNA: TGCGCCAGCAGCCCCGACCCAGGGGCCTACGAGCAGTACTTC
CDR3 protein: CASSPDPGAYEQYF

clone size: many
J gene: TRBJ2-7
CDR3 length: 15
V gene: TRBV19
D gene: TRBD2
CDR3 DNA: TGTGCCAGTAGTGCAGCGGGAGAGGGACCCTACGAGCAGTACTTC
CDR3 protein: CASSAAGEGPYEQYF

clone size: .
J gene: TRBJ2-2
CDR3 length: 16
V gene: TRBV15
D gene: TRBD1
CDR3 DNA: TGTGCCTCAAACTCCCACAGGGGGAAAAGGTCCGGGGAGCTGTTTTTT
CDR3 protein: CASNSHRGKRSGELFF

clone size: .
J gene: TRBJ1-5
CDR3 length: 15
V gene: TRBV28
D gene: .
CDR3 DNA: TGTGCCAGCAGCTCCGTCGGCGACATTTTGAAGCCCCAGCATTTT
CDR3 protein: CASSSVGDILKPQHF

clone size: .
J gene: TRBJ2-5
CDR3 length: 16
V gene: TRBV11-3
D gene: .
CDR3 DNA: TGTGCCAGCAGCTTAGATAGGGGCCGCCACCAAGAGACCCAGTACTTC
CDR3 protein: CASSLDRGRHQETQYF

clone size: .
J gene: TRBJ1-2
CDR3 length: 15
V gene: TRBV9
D gene: .
CDR3 DNA: TGTGCCAGCAGCGTAGGTGGGGCAGGAGGGGATGGCTACACCTTC
CDR3 protein: CASSVGGAGGDGYTF

clone size: .
J gene: TRBJ1-4
CDR3 length: 16
V gene: TRBV7-9
D gene: TRBD1
CDR3 DNA: TGTGCCAGCAGCTACGATACAGGGGCGGGTAATGAAAAACTGTTTTTT
CDR3 protein: CASSYDTGAGNEKLFF

clone size: .
J gene: TRBJ2-4
CDR3 length: 13
V gene: TRBV19
D gene: .
CDR3 DNA: TGTGCCAGTAGTAATATAGCCAAAAACATTCAGTACTTC
CDR3 protein: CASSNIAKNIQYF

clone size: .
J gene: TRBJ1-1
CDR3 length: 11
V gene: TRBV6-6
D gene: .
CDR3 DNA: TGTGCCAGCAAATCTCCGTGGCCAGCTTTCTTT
CDR3 protein: CASKSPWPAFF

clone size: .
J gene: TRBJ1-5
CDR3 length: 20
V gene: TRBV4-1
D gene: TRBD1
CDR3 DNA: TGCGCCAGCAGCCAAGATGCGACAGGGAGAGCCCAGCAGCAGGATCAGCCCCAGCATTTT
CDR3 protein: CASSQDATGRAQQQDQPQHF

clone size: .
J gene: TRBJ2-1
CDR3 length: 13
V gene: TRBV6-5
D gene: .
CDR3 DNA: TGTGCCAGCGCCAAAGGAGCTTACAATGAGCAGTTCTTC
CDR3 protein: CASAKGAYNEQFF

clone size: .
J gene: TRBJ2-3
CDR3 length: 13
V gene: TRBV5-1
D gene: .
CDR3 DNA: TGCGCCAGCAGCCCGGCGGGTGGAGATACGCAGTATTTT
CDR3 protein: CASSPAGGDTQYF

clone size: .
J gene: TRBJ1-5
CDR3 length: 14
V gene: TRBV5-1
D gene: .
CDR3 DNA: TGCGCCAGCAGACACAGGGAAGGGAGTCAGCCCCAGCATTTT
CDR3 protein: CASRHREGSQPQHF

clone size: once
J gene: TRBJ1-3
CDR3 length: 15
V gene: TRBV16
D gene: TRBD1
CDR3 DNA: TGTGCCAGCAGCCCGACAGGGACCTCTGGAAACACCATATATTTT
CDR3 protein: CASSPTGTSGNTIYF

clone size: .
J gene: TRBJ1-2
CDR3 length: 13
V gene: TRBV6-5
D gene: .
CDR3 DNA: TGTGCCAGCAGAATATACAGGATCTATGGCTACACCTTC
CDR3 protein: CASRIYRIYGYTF

clone size: .
J gene: TRBJ1-5
CDR3 length: 13
V gene: TRBV6-5
D gene: .
CDR3 DNA: TGTGCCAGCACCCCGGGGGGCAATCAGCCCCAGCATTTT
CDR3 protein: CASTPGGNQPQHF

clone size: .
J gene: TRBJ2-1
CDR3 length: 14
V gene: TRBV2
D gene: TRBD1
CDR3 DNA: TGTGCCAGCAGTGGGACAGGACCATACAATGAGCAGTTCTTC
CDR3 protein: CASSGTGPYNEQFF

clone size: .
J gene: TRBJ1-6
CDR3 length: 15
V gene: TRBV18
D gene: TRBD1
CDR3 DNA: TGTGCCAGCTCACTAAAAACAGGGGGTGGTTCACCCCTCCACTTT
CDR3 protein: CASSLKTGGGSPLHF

clone size: .
J gene: TRBJ2-1
CDR3 length: 16
V gene: TRBV11-3
D gene: TRBD1
CDR3 DNA: TGTGCCAGCAGGGTCACGCGGGGACAGGCATCAAATGAGCAGTTCTTC
CDR3 protein: CASRVTRGQASNEQFF

clone size: .
J gene: TRBJ1-2
CDR3 length: 17
V gene: TRBV3-1/TRBV3-2
D gene: TRBD1
CDR3 DNA: TGTGCCAGCAGCCAAGGACCCAAGACAGGGAAGGCGCTTGGCTACACCTTC
CDR3 protein: CASSQGPKTGKALGYTF

clone size: .
J gene: TRBJ2-4
CDR3 length: 21
V gene: TRBV19
D gene: TRBD2
CDR3 DNA: TGTGCCAGTAGTTCTCATTTGGGACTAGCGGGAGGATTCGGGGCCAAAAACATTCAGTACTTC
CDR3 protein: CASSSHLGLAGGFGAKNIQYF

clone size: once
J gene: TRBJ1-6
CDR3 length: 12
V gene: TRBV6-5
D gene: .
CDR3 DNA: TGTGCCAGCAAGGGAGCTGGTCGACCCCTCCACTTT
CDR3 protein: CASKGAGRPLHF

clone size: .
J gene: TRBJ1-2
CDR3 length: 16
V gene: TRBV7-8
D gene: TRBD1
CDR3 DNA: TGTGCCAGCAGCTCCTACCGGGACAGGGCCAACTATGGCTACACCTTC
CDR3 protein: CASSSYRDRANYGYTF

clone size: .
J gene: TRBJ1-6
CDR3 length: 16
V gene: TRBV7-2
D gene: .
CDR3 DNA: TGTGCCAGCAGCTTATCGCAGGGGAATCGGAATTCACCCCTCCACTTT
CDR3 protein: CASSLSQGNRNSPLHF

clone size: .
J gene: TRBJ2-7
CDR3 length: 17
V gene: TRBV5-1
D gene: TRBD2
CDR3 DNA: TGCGCCAGCAGCTCAGGGACTAACTTTCTCTGGTCCTACGAGCAGTACTTC
CDR3 protein: CASSSGTNFLWSYEQYF

clone size: .
J gene: TRBJ2-1
CDR3 length: 15
V gene: TRBV7-2
D gene: TRBD2
CDR3 DNA: TGTGCCAGCATCTGGACTAGCGGGACGGGGGGTGAGCAGTTCTTC
CDR3 protein: CASIWTSGTGGEQFF

clone size: .
J gene: TRBJ2-5
CDR3 length: 14
V gene: TRBV28
D gene: TRBD1
CDR3 DNA: TGTGCCAGCCGAACTCACAGGGGGCAAGTGACCCAGTACTTC
CDR3 protein: CASRTHRGQVTQYF

clone size: once
J gene: TRBJ2-3
CDR3 length: 16
V gene: TRBV24-1
D gene: TRBD2
CDR3 DNA: TGTGCCACCAGTGACCGGACTAGCGGTTATTCAGATACGCAGTATTTT
CDR3 protein: CATSDRTSGYSDTQYF

clone size: .
J gene: TRBJ2-7
CDR3 length: 14
V gene: TRBV5-6
D gene: .
CDR3 DNA: TGTGCCAGCAGCAGCAACAGGTTACCTTACGAGCAGTACTTC
CDR3 protein: CASSSNRLPYEQYF

clone size: .
J gene: TRBJ2-2
CDR3 length: 12
V gene: TRBV29-1
D gene: .
CDR3 DNA: TGCAGCGTCGGACACAACACCGGGGAGCTGTTTTTT
CDR3 protein: CSVGHNTGELFF

clone size: .
J gene: TRBJ2-7
CDR3 length: 16
V gene: TRBV28
D gene: .
CDR3 DNA: TGTGCCAGCAGTTTATGGGTAGTGGGAGGTGTAGGCGAGCAGTACTTC
CDR3 protein: CASSLWVVGGVGEQYF

clone size: .
J gene: TRBJ1-2
CDR3 length: 16
V gene: TRBV7-2
D gene: TRBD1
CDR3 DNA: TGTGCCAGCAGCTTCTCTCCAGGACAGGGGGCTCATGGCTACACCTTC
CDR3 protein: CASSFSPGQGAHGYTF